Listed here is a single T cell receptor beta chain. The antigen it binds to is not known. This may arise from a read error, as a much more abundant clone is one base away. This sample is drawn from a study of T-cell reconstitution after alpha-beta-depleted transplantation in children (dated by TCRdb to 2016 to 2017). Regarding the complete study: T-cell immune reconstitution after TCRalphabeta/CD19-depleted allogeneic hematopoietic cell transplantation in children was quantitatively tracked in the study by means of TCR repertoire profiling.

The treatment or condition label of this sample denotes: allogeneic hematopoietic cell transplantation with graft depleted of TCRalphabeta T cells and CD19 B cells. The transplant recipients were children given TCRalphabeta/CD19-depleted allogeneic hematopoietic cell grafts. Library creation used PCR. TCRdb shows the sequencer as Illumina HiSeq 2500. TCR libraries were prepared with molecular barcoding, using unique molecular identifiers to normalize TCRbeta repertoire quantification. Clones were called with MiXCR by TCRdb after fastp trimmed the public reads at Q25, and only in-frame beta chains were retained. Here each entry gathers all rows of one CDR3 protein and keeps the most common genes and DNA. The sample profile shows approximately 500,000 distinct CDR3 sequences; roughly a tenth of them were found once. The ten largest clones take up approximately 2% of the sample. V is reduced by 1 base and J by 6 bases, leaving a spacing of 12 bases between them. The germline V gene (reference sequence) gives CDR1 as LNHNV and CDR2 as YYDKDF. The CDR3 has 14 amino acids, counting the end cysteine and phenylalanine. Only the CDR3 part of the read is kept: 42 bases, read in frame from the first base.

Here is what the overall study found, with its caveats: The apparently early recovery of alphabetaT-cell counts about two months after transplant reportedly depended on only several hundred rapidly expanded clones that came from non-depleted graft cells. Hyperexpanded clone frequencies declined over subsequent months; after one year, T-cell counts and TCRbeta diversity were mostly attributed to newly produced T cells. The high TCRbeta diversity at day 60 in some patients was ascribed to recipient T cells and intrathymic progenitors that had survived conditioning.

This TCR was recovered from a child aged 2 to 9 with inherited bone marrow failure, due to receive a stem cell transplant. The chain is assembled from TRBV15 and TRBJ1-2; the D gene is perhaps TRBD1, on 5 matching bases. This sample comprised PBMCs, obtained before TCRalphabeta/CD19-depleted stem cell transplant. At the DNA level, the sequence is TGTGCCACCAGCAGAGGGGACGCACTACATGGCTACACCTTC. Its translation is CATSRGDALHGYTF.